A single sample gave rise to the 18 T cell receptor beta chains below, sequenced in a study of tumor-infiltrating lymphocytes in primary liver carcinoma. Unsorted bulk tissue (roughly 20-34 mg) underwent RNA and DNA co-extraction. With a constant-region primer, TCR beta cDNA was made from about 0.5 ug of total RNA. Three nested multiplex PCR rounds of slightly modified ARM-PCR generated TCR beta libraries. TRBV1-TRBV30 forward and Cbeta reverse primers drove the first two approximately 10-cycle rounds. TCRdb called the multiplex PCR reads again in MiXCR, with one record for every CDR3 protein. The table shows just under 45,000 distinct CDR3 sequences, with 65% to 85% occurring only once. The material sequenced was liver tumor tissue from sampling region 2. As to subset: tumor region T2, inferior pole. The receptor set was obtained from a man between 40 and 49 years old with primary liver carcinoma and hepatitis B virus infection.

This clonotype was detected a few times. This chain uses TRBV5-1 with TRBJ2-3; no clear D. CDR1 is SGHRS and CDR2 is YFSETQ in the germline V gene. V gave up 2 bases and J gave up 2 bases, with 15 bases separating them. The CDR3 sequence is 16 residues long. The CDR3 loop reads CASSLAKDGFTDTQYF. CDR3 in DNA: TGCGCCAGCAGCTTAGCTAAGGATGGATTCACAGATACGCAGTATTTT.

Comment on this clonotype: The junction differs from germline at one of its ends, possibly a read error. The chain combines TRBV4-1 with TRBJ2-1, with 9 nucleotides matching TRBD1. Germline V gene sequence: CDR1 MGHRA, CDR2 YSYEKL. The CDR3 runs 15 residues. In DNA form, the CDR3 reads TGCGCCAGCAACCAAGGACAGGGGAGCTGGGATGAGCAGTTCTTC. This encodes CASNQGQGSWDEQFF.

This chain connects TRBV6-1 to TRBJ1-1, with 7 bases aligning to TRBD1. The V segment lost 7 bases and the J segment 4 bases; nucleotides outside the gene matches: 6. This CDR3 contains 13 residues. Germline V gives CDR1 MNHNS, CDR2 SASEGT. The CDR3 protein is CASNDSGGTEAFF. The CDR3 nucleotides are TGTGCCAGCAATGATTCAGGGGGCACTGAAGCTTTCTTT.

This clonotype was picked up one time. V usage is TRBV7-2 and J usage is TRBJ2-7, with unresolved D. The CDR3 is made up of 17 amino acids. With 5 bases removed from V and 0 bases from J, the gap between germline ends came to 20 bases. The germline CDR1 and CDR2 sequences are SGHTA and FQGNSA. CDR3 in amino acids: CASSTPLRVPTSYEQYF. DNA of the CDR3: TGTGCCAGCAGCACCCCCCTCAGAGTCCCAACCTCCTACGAGCAGTACTTC.

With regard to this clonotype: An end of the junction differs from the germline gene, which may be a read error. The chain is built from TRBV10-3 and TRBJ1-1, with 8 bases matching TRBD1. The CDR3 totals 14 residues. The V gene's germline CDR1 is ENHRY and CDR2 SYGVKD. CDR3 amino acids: CAISGQGLNTGAFF. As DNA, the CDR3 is TGTGCTATCAGCGGACAGGGTCTGAACACTGGAGCTTTCTTT.

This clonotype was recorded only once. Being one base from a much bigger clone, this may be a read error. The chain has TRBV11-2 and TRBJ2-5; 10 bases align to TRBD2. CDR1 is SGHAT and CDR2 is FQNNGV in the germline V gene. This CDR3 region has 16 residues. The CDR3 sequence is CVSSPRTSGVGETQYF. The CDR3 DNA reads TGTGTCAGCAGCCCCCGTACTAGCGGGGTGGGGGAGACCCAGTACTTC.

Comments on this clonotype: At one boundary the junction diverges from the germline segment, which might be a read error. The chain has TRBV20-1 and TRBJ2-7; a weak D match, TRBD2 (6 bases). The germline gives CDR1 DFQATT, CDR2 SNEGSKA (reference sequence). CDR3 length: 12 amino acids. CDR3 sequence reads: CSARDRGTGPSF. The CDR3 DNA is TGCAGTGCTAGAGATCGCGGGACGGGGCCCTCTTTC.

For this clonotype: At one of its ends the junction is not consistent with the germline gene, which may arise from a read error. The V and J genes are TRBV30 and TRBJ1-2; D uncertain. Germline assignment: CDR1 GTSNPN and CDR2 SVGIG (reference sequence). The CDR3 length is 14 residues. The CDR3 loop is CAWSVSRPNYGYTF. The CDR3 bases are TGTGCCTGGAGTGTCAGCAGGCCTAACTATGGCTATACCTTC.

CDR3 sequence (DNA): TGCAGCGTTAATCTTCCTAGGGTCAATACCAATGAGCAGTTCTTC. Its protein product is CSVNLPRVNTNEQFF. The chain links TRBV29-1 to TRBJ2-1; D unresolved. CDR1 and CDR2 from the germline V gene are SQVTM and ANQGSEA. Between the trimmed V and J ends, which lost 5 bases and 6 bases, there was a span of 20 bases. There are 15 residues in the CDR3.

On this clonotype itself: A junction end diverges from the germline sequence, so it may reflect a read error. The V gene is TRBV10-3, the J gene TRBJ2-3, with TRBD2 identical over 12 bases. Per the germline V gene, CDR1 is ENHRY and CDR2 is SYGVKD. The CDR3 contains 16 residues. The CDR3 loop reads CSISQTSGGGTDTQYF. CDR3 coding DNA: TGTTCCATCAGTCAGACTAGCGGGGGTGGCACAGATACGCAGTATTTT.

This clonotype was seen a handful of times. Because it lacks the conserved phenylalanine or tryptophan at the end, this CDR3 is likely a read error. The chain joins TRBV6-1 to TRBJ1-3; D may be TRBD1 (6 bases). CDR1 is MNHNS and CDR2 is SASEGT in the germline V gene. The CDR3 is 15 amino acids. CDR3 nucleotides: TGTGCCAGCTCATCCCTGACAGGAGCTGGAAACATCATATATTCT. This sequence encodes CASSSLTGAGNIIYS.

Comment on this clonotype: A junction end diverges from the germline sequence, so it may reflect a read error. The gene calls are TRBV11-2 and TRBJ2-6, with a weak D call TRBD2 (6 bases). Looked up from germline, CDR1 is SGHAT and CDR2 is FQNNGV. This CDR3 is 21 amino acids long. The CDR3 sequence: CASSMGGDRGISLSGADVLTF. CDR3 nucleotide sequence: TGTGCCAGCAGCATGGGGGGAGATAGGGGCATCTCCCTCTCTGGGGCCGACGTCCTGACTTTC.

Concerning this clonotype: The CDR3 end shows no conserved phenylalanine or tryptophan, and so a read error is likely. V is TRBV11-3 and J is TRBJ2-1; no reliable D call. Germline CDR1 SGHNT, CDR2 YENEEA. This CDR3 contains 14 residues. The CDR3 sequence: CACSIGVSNNDQFS. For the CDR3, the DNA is TGTGCCTGCAGCATAGGCGTCTCGAACAATGACCAGTTCTCC.

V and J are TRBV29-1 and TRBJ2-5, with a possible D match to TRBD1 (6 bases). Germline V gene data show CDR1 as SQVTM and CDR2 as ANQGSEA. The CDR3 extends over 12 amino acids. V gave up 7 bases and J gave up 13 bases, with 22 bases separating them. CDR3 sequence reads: CSGNQGRETWYF. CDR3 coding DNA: TGCAGCGGTAATCAGGGGAGAGAGACCTGGTACTTC. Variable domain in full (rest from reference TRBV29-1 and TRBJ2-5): SAVISQKPSRDICQRGTSLTIQCQVDSQVTMMFWYRQQPGQSLTLIATANQGSEATYESGFVIDKFPISRPNLTFSTLTVSNMSPEDSSIYLCSGNQGRETWYFGPGTRLLVL.

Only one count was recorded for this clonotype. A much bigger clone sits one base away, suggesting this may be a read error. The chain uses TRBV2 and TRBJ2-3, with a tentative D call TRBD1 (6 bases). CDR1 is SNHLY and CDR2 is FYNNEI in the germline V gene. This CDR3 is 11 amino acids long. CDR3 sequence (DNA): TGTGCCAGCCTCCGGACAGATGCGCAGTATTTT. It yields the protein CASLRTDAQYF.

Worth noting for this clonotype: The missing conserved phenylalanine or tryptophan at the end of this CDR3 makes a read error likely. In nucleotides, the CDR3 is TGTGCCAGCAGCCAAGACGGGACAGGGGGCCAAGAGATCCAGTACTCC. This translates into CASSQDGTGGQEIQYS. The chain employs TRBV4-2 and TRBJ2-5; 12 bases line up with TRBD1. The germline V gene encodes CDR1 LGHNA and CDR2 YNFKEQ. CDR3 length equals 16 residues.

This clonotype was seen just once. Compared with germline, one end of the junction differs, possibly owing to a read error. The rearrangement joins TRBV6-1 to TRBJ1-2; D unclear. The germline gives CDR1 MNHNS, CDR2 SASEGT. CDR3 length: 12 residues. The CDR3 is CASSASLYGYAF. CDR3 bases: TGTGCCAGCAGTGCCTCTCTATATGGCTACGCCTTC.

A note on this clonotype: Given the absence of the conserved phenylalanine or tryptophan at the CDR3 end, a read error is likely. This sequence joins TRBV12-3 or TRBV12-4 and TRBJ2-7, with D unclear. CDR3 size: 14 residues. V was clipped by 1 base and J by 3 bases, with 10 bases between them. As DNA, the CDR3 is TGTGCCAGCAGTTTAGGGGGTGGGCACTACGAGCAGTACTTG. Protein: CASSLGGGHYEQYL.